The 4 T cell receptor beta chains reported below all come from one sample, sequenced in a study of shared clonotypes between healthy human individuals. Using immunoSEQ multiplex PCR, the repertoire was profiled, and TCRdb retains in-frame clones only, with some absent. The sample records a few million clones, approximately 95% being singletons. The material sequenced was naive CD4+ T cells from PBMCs. This sample's subset: CD45RA+ positively selected. The receptors here all came from a young man in good health. Some clones in this sample may be carry-over from other donors' samples.

The chain is built from TRBV7-9 and TRBJ2-3; no firm D call. This CDR3 comprises 15 residues. Germline assignment: CDR1 SEHNR and CDR2 FQNEAQ (reference sequence). The V end lost 1 base, the J end lost 2 bases, and 10 bases lay between the germline ends. CDR3 residues: CASSLGAFYTDTQYF. CDR3 nucleotides: TGTGCCAGCAGCTTAGGGGCGTTCTACACAGATACGCAGTATTTT.

The chain joins TRBV19 to TRBJ2-7; D is possibly TRBD2 (6 bases). The CDR3 runs to 15 residues. The V end lost 3 bases, the J end lost 0 bases, and 12 bases lay between the germline ends. CDR1 is LNHDA, CDR2 SQIVND, per germline (reference sequence). The CDR3 DNA reads as TGTGCCAGTAGTATTGCAGGGACTTACTCCTACGAGCAGTACTTC. Translating it yields CASSIAGTYSYEQYF.

CDR3: CASSPEGRPGQPQHF. In DNA form, the CDR3 reads TGTGCCAGCAGCCCCGAAGGGAGACCGGGCCAGCCCCAGCATTTT. The genes are TRBV9 and TRBJ1-5; D unresolved. The CDR3 covers 15 residues. Germline CDR1 reads SGDLS; CDR2 reads YYNGEE. V was trimmed by 4 bases and J by 7 bases, leaving 18 bases between them.

This clone has just one count. The chain employs TRBV6-1 and TRBJ1-5; D uncertain. V was clipped by 2 bases and J by 0 bases, with 8 bases between them. From germline, CDR1 is MNHNS and CDR2 SASEGT. The CDR3 has 15 residues. This CDR3 is CASSERQYSNQPQHF. The CDR3 DNA sequence: TGTGCCAGCAGTGAACGGCAATATAGCAATCAGCCCCAGCATTTT.